This note documents a single TCR beta chain sequence. Its antigen is not identified. The method was immunoSEQ multiplex PCR; TCRdb's version includes in-frame clones alone and lacks a portion of them. Here the sample spans about 36,000 clones, over 60% being singletons. 10^5 naive or memory CD4+ cells were cultured with CEF peptides for nine to ten days. This entry belongs to a study of CD4 T cells in relation to SARS-CoV-2 and coronaviruses. Study details: After nine to eleven days of antigen culture, PBMC TCR beta CDR3s were sequenced. Convalescent donors were aged about 20 to 75, with median around 40 years. Broader study findings: The cross-reactivity analysis covered only spike protein, not other viral proteins.

The V and J ends lost 5 bases and 1 base respectively, with 15 bases between them. CDR1 and CDR2 (germline): SEHNR, FQNEAQ (reference sequence). The CDR3 contains 15 residues. This sequence joins TRBV7-9 and TRBJ2-7, with D possibly being TRBD2 (5 bases). The clonotype originates from an adult with COVID-19. The sequenced sample consisted of memory CD4+ T cells from PBMCs, cultured in vitro. This CDR3 reads CASSPALGLSYEQYF. The CDR3, as DNA: TGTGCCAGCAGCCCAGCACTAGGGCTGTCCTACGAGCAGTACTTC.